These 24 T cell receptor beta chains originate from one sample sequenced in a study of blood T cell repertoires in COVID-19. TCRdb keeps only in-frame clones here, not all; method: immunoSEQ multiplex PCR. The table lists more than 200,000 clones, approximately 87% of them singletons. Material: peripheral blood. All receptors derive from a woman aged 45-65 years with acute or convalescent COVID-19.

The chain combines TRBV7-2 with TRBJ2-3; possibly TRBD2 for D (6 bases). Germline lookup yields CDR1 SGHTA and CDR2 FQGNSA. This CDR3 is built from 16 residues. Trimming pared 5 bases from V and 1 base from J, leaving 16 bases between. CDR3 residues: CASSTVGGDRTDTQYF. CDR3 nucleotide sequence: TGTGCCAGCAGCACCGTGGGGGGAGATCGCACAGATACGCAGTATTTT. Using reference TRBV7-2 and TRBJ2-3 for the parts outside the CDR3, the full variable domain is GAGVSQSPSNKVTEKGKDVELRCDPISGHTALYWYRQSLGQGLEFLIYFQGNSAPDKSGLPSDRFSAERTGGSVSTLTIQRTQQEDSAVYLCASSTVGGDRTDTQYFGPGTRLTVL.

The rearrangement joins TRBV7-8 to TRBJ2-6; possibly TRBD1 for D (6 bases). This CDR3 spans 16 amino acids. CDR1 is SGHVS, CDR2 FQNEAQ, per germline. The V end was cut by 10 bases, the J end by 0 bases, with 16 bases between. CDR3 loop: CATLPTGYSGANVLTF. CDR3 coding DNA: TGTGCCACCCTCCCGACAGGCTACTCTGGGGCCAACGTCCTGACTTTC.

V usage is TRBV19 and J usage is TRBJ2-7; unclear D gene. The germline V gene has CDR1 LNHDA and CDR2 SQIVND (reference sequence). The length of the CDR3 is 11 residues. V dropped 6 bases and J dropped 0 bases, with 3 bases sitting between them. CDR3 residues: CASRSSYEQYF. The CDR3 DNA reads TGTGCCAGTAGGAGCTCCTACGAGCAGTACTTC.

The rearrangement links TRBV19 to TRBJ2-2; weak D call: TRBD2 (6 bases). Germline values: CDR1 LNHDA, CDR2 SQIVND (reference sequence). With 5 bases removed from V and 0 bases from J, the gap between germline ends came to 16 bases. CDR3 size: 17 residues. For the CDR3, the DNA is TGTGCCAGTAGTTTCGGAGCGGGTGCTACGAACACCGGGGAGCTGTTTTTT. It translates to CASSFGAGATNTGELFF.

This clone came up a few times. The chain combines TRBV5-5 with TRBJ1-4, with 8 bases identical to TRBD1. This CDR3 comprises 14 residues. The germline gives CDR1 SGHKS, CDR2 YYEKEE (reference sequence). V gave up 5 bases and J gave up 9 bases; unmatched junction bases: 9. CDR3 sequence (DNA): TGTGCCAGCAGACCGACAGGGGATCGTCAAAAACTGTTTTTT. Its protein is CASRPTGDRQKLFF.

The chain joins TRBV6-5 to TRBJ2-3; 8 bases are a match to TRBD1. CDR1 is MNHEY and CDR2 is SVGAGI in the germline V gene. The CDR3 runs 15 residues. Trimming cost V 0 bases and J 4 bases; bases outside gene matches: 3. For the CDR3, the DNA is TGTGCCAGCAGTTACTCCGGACAGGGATCAGATACGCAGTATTTT. It is translated as CASSYSGQGSDTQYF.

This sequence joins TRBV7-2 and TRBJ1-1; 9 nucleotides align to TRBD1. Looked up from germline, CDR1 is SGHTA and CDR2 is FQGNSA. V lost 4 bases, J lost 10 bases, and 7 bases stayed unmatched. This CDR3 region has 13 residues. CDR3 sequence reads: CASSSGTGPTAFF. DNA of the CDR3: TGTGCCAGCAGCTCTGGGACAGGGCCCACAGCTTTCTTT.

This clone was found once. This sequence joins TRBV2 and TRBJ1-5; D perhaps matches TRBD1 (5 bases). Germline assignment: CDR1 SNHLY and CDR2 FYNNEI. There are 15 residues in the CDR3. V gave up 3 bases and J gave up 2 bases, with 11 bases separating them. The DNA for the CDR3 is TGTGCCAGCAGTGATCTAGGGGAGGGCAATCAGCCCCAGCATTTT. Its translation: CASSDLGEGNQPQHF.

This sequence joins TRBV7-9 and TRBJ1-1; D not resolved. This CDR3 is 14 amino acids long. CDR1 is SEHNR, CDR2 FQNEAQ, per germline (reference sequence). Trimming took off 8 bases at V and 4 bases at J, with 17 bases between the two ends. DNA for the CDR3: TGTGCCAGCGGACCCGTGGGAGAGGGCACTGAAGCTTTCTTT. Protein product: CASGPVGEGTEAFF.

The rearrangement joins TRBV9 to TRBJ2-5, with a possible D match to TRBD2 (5 bases). V lost 0 bases and J lost 5, with 11 bases in between. The germline V gene has CDR1 SGDLS and CDR2 YYNGEE. CDR3 size: 14 residues. CDR3 coding DNA: TGTGCCAGCAGCGTAGGTAGCGCCCCGGAGACCCAGTACTTC. Encoded protein: CASSVGSAPETQYF.

The chain recombines TRBV15 with TRBJ2-3; D perhaps matches TRBD2 (5 bases). There are 13 residues in the CDR3. CDR1 LNHNV and CDR2 YYDKDF come from the germline V gene (reference sequence). The V end lost 5 bases, the J end lost 7 bases, and 13 bases lay between the germline ends. The CDR3 nucleotides are TGTGCCACCAGCGGCGGACTCACCTATACGCAGTATTTT. Protein: CATSGGLTYTQYF.

The V and J genes are TRBV7-2 and TRBJ2-1; TRBD2 matches 12 bases. The germline V gene encodes CDR1 SGHTA and CDR2 FQGNSA. The V and J ends lost 8 bases and 8 bases, in that order; junction bases with no gene match: 13. The CDR3 is 16 residues long. DNA for the CDR3: TGTGCCAGCGGACCCTTTCTAGCGGGAGGGAGGGATGAGCAGTTCTTC. Translating it yields CASGPFLAGGRDEQFF.

The V gene is TRBV7-2, the J gene TRBJ1-1, with D perhaps TRBD1 (6 bases). Germline V CDR1 and CDR2: SGHTA, FQGNSA. The CDR3 sequence is 14 residues long. Trimming removed 3 bases at V and 0 bases at J, with 8 bases between. The DNA for the CDR3 is TGTGCCAGCAGCTTTGGGGACATGAACACTGAAGCTTTCTTT. It encodes CASSFGDMNTEAFF. The entire variable domain, with the rest obtained from reference TRBV7-2 and TRBJ1-1, is as follows: GAGVSQSPSNKVTEKGKDVELRCDPISGHTALYWYRQSLGQGLEFLIYFQGNSAPDKSGLPSDRFSAERTGGSVSTLTIQRTQQEDSAVYLCASSFGDMNTEAFFGQGTRLTVV.

The CDR3 sequence: CASSQRMRTGQGLDQPQHF. Here the CDR3 DNA reads TGTGCCAGCAGCCAGCGAATGAGGACGGGACAGGGTCTTGATCAGCCCCAGCATTTT. J is TRBJ1-5 and V is TRBV16, with TRBD1 identical over 9 bases. This CDR3 region has 19 residues. Trimming cost V 3 bases and J 5 bases; bases outside gene matches: 17. In germline, CDR1 is KGHSY, CDR2 FQNENV.

This sequence joins TRBV25-1 and TRBJ2-7, with 13 bases identical to TRBD2. The CDR3 length is 14 residues. The V gene's germline CDR1 is MGHDK and CDR2 SYGVNS. V trimming: 7 bases; J trimming: 5 bases; junction bases outside the gene matches: 5. This chain's CDR3 is CASTPGLAGDEQYF. For the CDR3, the DNA is TGTGCCAGCACCCCCGGACTAGCGGGGGACGAGCAGTACTTC.

This chain joins TRBV5-1 and TRBJ2-5, with D maybe TRBD1 (6 bases). V gave up 0 bases and J gave up 4 bases, with 13 bases separating them. The CDR3 is 15 amino acids. In germline, CDR1 is SGHRS, CDR2 YFSETQ. CDR3 DNA sequence: TGCGCCAGCAGCTTGGGGGACAAGCTTGGAGAGACCCAGTACTTC. This translates into CASSLGDKLGETQYF.

The J gene is TRBJ2-3, the V gene TRBV2; TRBD1 might be the D (6 bases). Germline CDR1 SNHLY, CDR2 FYNNEI. The CDR3 extends over 17 amino acids. V was trimmed by 0 bases and J by 0 bases, leaving 13 bases between them. This CDR3 reads CASSEAGAGPSTDTQYF. DNA of the CDR3: TGTGCCAGCAGTGAAGCGGGGGCAGGGCCTAGCACAGATACGCAGTATTTT.

The chain uses TRBV5-1 and TRBJ1-3; 8 bases map to TRBD1. The V and J ends lost 2 bases and 2 bases, in that order; junction bases with no gene match: 3. CDR3 length equals 15 residues. The V gene's germline CDR1 is SGHRS and CDR2 YFSETQ. The CDR3 DNA sequence: TGCGCCAGCAGCTTATTGACAGGGGCTGGAAACACCATATATTTT. Translated, it gives CASSLLTGAGNTIYF.

In its sample, this clone was seen a few times. The CDR3 is CASSFASGGYEQYF. The CDR3 nucleotides are TGTGCCAGCAGCTTCGCCTCCGGCGGATACGAGCAGTACTTC. The chain recombines TRBV7-2 with TRBJ2-7; D is undetermined. V gave up 3 bases and J gave up 4 bases, with 13 bases separating them. The CDR3 has 14 residues. Germline V gives CDR1 SGHTA, CDR2 FQGNSA.

J is TRBJ2-1 and V is TRBV6-2 or TRBV6-3; 11 bases are a match to TRBD2. Germline CDR1 and CDR2: MNHEY and SVGEGT. Losses at the gene ends were 2 bases for V and 3 bases for J; bases not matched to a gene: 3. CDR3 length equals 16 residues. The CDR3 reads CASSYPGTSGYNEQFF. CDR3 nucleotide sequence: TGTGCCAGCAGTTACCCCGGGACTAGCGGCTACAATGAGCAGTTCTTC.

The chain links TRBV10-3 to TRBJ1-2; D remains ambiguous. The V and J ends lost 3 bases and 4 bases respectively, with 12 bases between them. The CDR3 has 14 amino acids. CDR1 is ENHRY, CDR2 SYGVKD, per germline. CDR3 DNA: TGTGCCATCAGTGAAGAGGGCGCGATCTATGGCTACACCTTC. Residues: CAISEEGAIYGYTF.

The chain is built from TRBV19 and TRBJ2-1; D perhaps matches TRBD1 (6 bases). This CDR3 comprises 14 residues. The germline V gene encodes CDR1 LNHDA and CDR2 SQIVND (reference sequence). V was cut by 6 bases and J by 10 bases, with 19 bases left in between. CDR3 sequence reads: CASRLGRGSREQFF. Here the CDR3 DNA reads TGTGCCAGTAGGCTGGGTAGGGGGTCCCGGGAGCAGTTCTTC.

This rearrangement joins TRBV5-1 to TRBJ1-5; D is ambiguous. Germline loops: CDR1 SGHRS, CDR2 YFSETQ. CDR3 length: 13 residues. With 0 bases removed from V and 4 bases from J, the gap between germline ends came to 5 bases. The CDR3: CASSLVGNQPQHF. In nucleotides, the CDR3 is TGCGCCAGCAGCTTGGTCGGTAATCAGCCCCAGCATTTT.

The chain is built from TRBV24-1 and TRBJ2-2; D is undetermined. From germline, CDR1 is KGHDR and CDR2 SFDVKD. The CDR3 length is 15 residues. Trimming took 1 base from V and 7 from J, leaving 12 bases between them. CDR3 sequence: CATSDLRGRNGELFF. DNA for the CDR3: TGTGCCACCAGTGATTTACGTGGCCGTAACGGGGAGCTGTTTTTT.